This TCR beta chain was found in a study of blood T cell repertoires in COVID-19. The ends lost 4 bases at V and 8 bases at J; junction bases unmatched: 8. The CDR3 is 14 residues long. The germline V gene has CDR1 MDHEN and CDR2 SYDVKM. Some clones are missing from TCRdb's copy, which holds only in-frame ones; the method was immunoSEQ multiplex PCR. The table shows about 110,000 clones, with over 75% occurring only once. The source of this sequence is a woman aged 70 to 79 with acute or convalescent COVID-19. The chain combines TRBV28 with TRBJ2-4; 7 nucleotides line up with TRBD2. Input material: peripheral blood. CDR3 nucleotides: TGTGCCAGCAGTTCTCCTGGCCGGGGGGACATTCAGTACTTC. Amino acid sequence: CASSSPGRGDIQYF.